The 18 T cell receptor beta chains below were found in one sample sequenced in a study of blood T cell repertoires in COVID-19 (dated by TCRdb to about 2020). The method behind the library was the immunoSEQ multiplex PCR assay. Imported from immuneACCESS, the table was reduced by TCRdb to in-frame sequences with V and J called. These copies leave out some clones; in studies compared against another copy, an unresolved V gene accounts for under half, and the cause of the remainder is not known. A total of some 320,000 clones appear in this sample, 90% of them only once. The top ten clonotypes cover around 2.6% of the sample. Sequenced input: PBMCs or T cells enriched from blood (not recorded which). Receptors originate from a man aged 60 to 69 who had recovered from COVID-19.

The genes are TRBV30 and TRBJ2-3; 8 positions match TRBD2. CDR1 GTSNPN and CDR2 SVGIG come from the germline V gene (reference sequence). The CDR3 loop spans 13 amino acids. The junction had 2 bases not matched to a gene; V was cut back by 3 bases and J by 3 bases. This CDR3 reads CAWRGGGTDTQYF. CDR3 nucleotide sequence: TGTGCCTGGAGAGGCGGGGGGACAGATACGCAGTATTTT.

This clone was recorded once. The chain joins TRBV6-1 to TRBJ1-1; a possible D gene is TRBD1 (5 bases). This CDR3 region has 15 residues. The V gene lost 0 bases and the J gene lost 10 bases, with 18 bases spanning the gap. The germline V gene encodes CDR1 MNHNS and CDR2 SASEGT. Here the CDR3 DNA reads TGTGCCAGCAGTGAAGCGGGATTACGCAGGGAGGGAGCTTTCTTT. Residues: CASSEAGLRREGAFF.

The genes are TRBV27 and TRBJ1-2; no firm D call. Deletions cut 4 bases from V and 7 bases from J, with 19 bases between. The CDR3 extends over 15 amino acids. Germline values: CDR1 MNHEY, CDR2 SMNVEV (reference sequence). Here the CDR3 DNA reads TGTGCCAGCAGTTATGGGATCGGGGATCCATTTGGCTACACCTTC. It is translated as CASSYGIGDPFGYTF.

The chain is built from TRBV2 and TRBJ1-1; possibly TRBD1 for D (5 bases). The CDR3 runs 14 residues. Looked up from germline, CDR1 is SNHLY and CDR2 is FYNNEI. Trimming stripped 11 bases from V and 1 base from J, with 17 bases between. This chain's CDR3 is CASRGGRANTEAFF. CDR3 sequence (DNA): TGTGCCTCACGGGGGGGGAGGGCGAACACTGAAGCTTTCTTT.

This chain uses TRBV6-1 with TRBJ1-2; 9 bases fit TRBD1. The CDR3 length is 15 residues. The V segment lost 3 bases and the J segment 4 bases; nucleotides outside the gene matches: 6. CDR1 and CDR2 from the germline V gene are MNHNS and SASEGT. The CDR3 region is CASSDFRTGVYGYTF. In DNA, the CDR3 is TGTGCCAGCAGTGATTTTCGGACAGGGGTCTATGGCTACACCTTC.

CDR3 loop: CASSPTKHGSLHF. DNA for the CDR3: TGTGCCAGCTCACCTACCAAGCACGGGTCCCTCCACTTT. V is TRBV18 and J is TRBJ1-6; D unresolved. V lost 3 bases to trimming and J lost 14 bases, with 14 bases between them. The CDR3 covers 13 residues. The germline V gene has CDR1 KGHSH and CDR2 LQKENI.

The chain couples TRBV7-3 to TRBJ2-1; TRBD2 matches 10 bases. The CDR3 has 19 amino acids. The trim removed 2 bases at V and 0 bases at J, leaving 10 bases unmatched. CDR1 is SGHTA, CDR2 FQGTGA, per germline. CDR3 region: CASSLGSAGGLSSYNEQFF. The CDR3 DNA reads as TGTGCCAGCAGCTTAGGGTCAGCGGGAGGGCTTAGCTCCTACAATGAGCAGTTCTTC.

The chain recombines TRBV30 with TRBJ1-2, with D unclear. V shed 2 bases and J shed 4 bases, with 11 bases lying between them. The CDR3 runs 13 residues. Germline assignment: CDR1 GTSNPN and CDR2 SVGIG (reference sequence). The CDR3 sequence: CAWSRPGGYGYTF. In nucleotides, the CDR3 is TGTGCCTGGAGTAGGCCCGGCGGCTATGGCTACACCTTC.

The chain employs TRBV3-1 (or the pseudogene TRBV3-2) and TRBJ1-4; D might be TRBD1 (5 bases). The CDR3 extends over 15 amino acids. Germline V gene lookup returns CDR1 LGHDT and CDR2 YNNKEL (reference sequence). Deletions cut 5 bases from V and 2 bases from J, with 12 bases between. Here the CDR3 DNA reads TGTGCCAGCAGCTCCTCAGGGTCGACTAATGAAAAACTGTTTTTT. Its translation is CASSSSGSTNEKLFF.

This chain links TRBV19 with TRBJ2-7; TRBD2 might be the D (5 bases). The CDR3 spans 14 residues. With 6 bases removed from V and 1 base from J, the gap between germline ends came to 13 bases. Germline V lookup: CDR1 LNHDA, CDR2 SQIVND (reference sequence). The CDR3 nucleotides read TGTGCCAGTAGCCCAGGCGGGCTGTCCTACGAGCAGTACTTC. This translates into CASSPGGLSYEQYF.

In this sample, this clone turned up once. V is TRBV27 and J is TRBJ2-5, with a tentative D call TRBD1 (6 bases). Trimming cost V 6 bases and J 4 bases, with 24 bases left between them. The CDR3 has 17 amino acids. Per the germline V gene, CDR1 is MNHEY and CDR2 is SMNVEV (reference sequence). The CDR3 DNA reads as TGTGCCAGCAGCCGAGCGGCTGGGCAGGGGACGGGAGAGACCCAGTACTTC. Translating gives CASSRAAGQGTGETQYF.

The chain uses TRBV3-1 (or the pseudogene TRBV3-2) and TRBJ2-1; D remains unclear. V was pared by 8 bases and J by 6 bases, with 8 bases between. Germline V gene data show CDR1 as LGHDT and CDR2 as YNNKEL (reference sequence). This CDR3 spans 11 amino acids. CDR3 coding DNA: TGTGCCAGCTTTAGCCGCAATGAGCAGTTCTTC. Protein product: CASFSRNEQFF.

This clone has only one observation. The gene calls are TRBV5-4 and TRBJ2-3, with D possibly being TRBD2 (5 bases). The germline CDR1 and CDR2 sequences are SGHNT and YYREEE (reference sequence). The CDR3 has 16 amino acids. V gave up 3 bases and J gave up 0 bases, with 14 bases separating them. CDR3 sequence reads: CASSYDLAYSTDTQYF. In DNA form, the CDR3 reads TGTGCCAGCAGCTATGACCTAGCCTATAGCACAGATACGCAGTATTTT.

The rearrangement uses TRBV5-1 and TRBJ1-6; D might be TRBD1 (5 bases). Germline lookup yields CDR1 SGHRS and CDR2 YFSETQ. This CDR3 has 14 residues. With 4 bases removed from V and 7 bases from J, the gap between germline ends came to 12 bases. CDR3 nucleotides: TGCGCCAGCAGCACCGGGGGGGGGAATTCACCCCTCCACTTT. As protein: CASSTGGGNSPLHF.

The V gene is TRBV27, the J gene TRBJ2-7, with 7 bases identical to TRBD2. Germline CDR1 and CDR2: MNHEY and SMNVEV (reference sequence). The CDR3 is 16 residues long. V dropped 5 bases and J dropped 1; count of bases not matched to a gene: 11. The DNA for the CDR3 is TGTGCCAGCAGTCCCACCTTTGCGGGAGATTCCTACGAGCAGTACTTC. This codes for CASSPTFAGDSYEQYF.

In regard to this clone: Its ends do not fully match the called genes, so a read error is possible. The genes are TRBV5-5 and TRBJ1-4; a possible D gene is TRBD1 (6 bases). This CDR3 is 15 amino acids long. Germline CDR1 reads SGHKS; CDR2 reads YYEKEE (reference sequence). CDR3 nucleotides: TGTGCCAGCACCTTGGGGGGGCCGGGTAATGAAAAACTGTTTTTT. Its translation is CASTLGGPGNEKLFF.

This chain uses TRBV6-5 with TRBJ2-1; 8 nucleotides agree with TRBD2. The V and J ends lost 6 bases and 5 bases, in that order; junction bases with no gene match: 6. This CDR3 spans 14 amino acids. Germline assignment: CDR1 MNHEY and CDR2 SVGAGI. CDR3 DNA: TGTGCCAGCAGAACGACTAGCGCCCACAATGAGCAGTTCTTC. Residues: CASRTTSAHNEQFF.

The J gene is TRBJ1-1, the V gene TRBV19, with D possibly matching TRBD1 (6 bases). CDR1 LNHDA and CDR2 SQIVND come from the germline V gene (reference sequence). V lost 3 bases, J lost 11 bases, and 19 bases lay in between. The length of the CDR3 is 14 residues. CDR3 nucleotides: TGTGCCAGTAGTATCTCGCGCGGAGACAGGATCGCTTTCTTT. This translates into CASSISRGDRIAFF.